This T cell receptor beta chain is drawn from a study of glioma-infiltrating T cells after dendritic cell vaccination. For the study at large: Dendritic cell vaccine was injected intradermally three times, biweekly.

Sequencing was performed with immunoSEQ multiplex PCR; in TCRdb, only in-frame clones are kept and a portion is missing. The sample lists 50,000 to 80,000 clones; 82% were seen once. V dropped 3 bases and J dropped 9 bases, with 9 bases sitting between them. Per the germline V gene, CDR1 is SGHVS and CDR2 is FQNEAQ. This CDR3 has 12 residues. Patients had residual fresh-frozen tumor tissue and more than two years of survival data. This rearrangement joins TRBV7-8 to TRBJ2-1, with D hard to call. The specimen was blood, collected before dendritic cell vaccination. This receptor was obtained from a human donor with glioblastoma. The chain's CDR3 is CASSLRGSEQFF. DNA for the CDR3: TGTGCCAGCAGCTTGCGAGGCAGTGAGCAGTTCTTC.